Presented here are 4 T cell receptor beta chains from one specimen sequenced in a study of T-cell memory formation after mild COVID-19. From the 5' RACE reads, TCRdb called clonotypes with MiXCR, one entry per CDR3 protein. The sample holds 350,000 or so distinct CDR3 sequences, around 20% seen once. Sequenced material: PBMCs or a T cell subset sorted from them (not recorded which). These receptors all stem from an adult woman who had mild COVID-19 (a few samples of this study predate the infection). Cell type and time point are not known.

V usage is TRBV6-2 or TRBV6-3 and J usage is TRBJ1-1; tentatively, D is TRBD1 (6 bases). The CDR3 loop spans 13 amino acids. From germline, CDR1 is MNHEY and CDR2 SVGEGT. The V and J ends lost 1 base and 6 bases respectively, with 9 bases between them. CDR3 protein: CASSYFGGPEAFF. Written as DNA, the CDR3 is TGTGCCAGCAGTTACTTCGGGGGCCCTGAAGCTTTCTTT.

The chain combines TRBV18 with TRBJ1-2; possibly TRBD1 for D (6 bases). The V gene lost 1 base and the J gene lost 2 bases, with 8 bases spanning the gap. The germline gives CDR1 KGHSH, CDR2 LQKENI. This CDR3 region has 14 residues. CDR3 loop: CASSPQGGNYGYTF. CDR3 nucleotides: TGTGCCAGCTCACCACAGGGGGGGAACTATGGCTACACCTTC. The full variable domain, with the rest looked up from reference TRBV18 and TRBJ1-2, is NAGVMQNPRHLVRRRGQEARLRCSPMKGHSHVYWYRQLPEEGLKFMVYLQKENIIDESGMPKERFSAEFPKEGPSILRIQQVVRGDSAAYFCASSPQGGNYGYTFGSGTRLTVV.

This chain links TRBV20-1 with TRBJ2-1; D gene ambiguous. The germline V gene encodes CDR1 DFQATT and CDR2 SNEGSKA (reference sequence). This CDR3 comprises 14 residues. V shed 3 bases and J shed 9 bases, with 18 bases lying between them. The CDR3 sequence is CSASSLTESPEQFF. CDR3 coding DNA: TGCAGTGCTAGTAGCCTCACGGAAAGTCCTGAGCAGTTCTTC.

This clonotype was seen a handful of times. Relative to the germline gene, one junction end is altered; a read error may explain this. The rearrangement links TRBV15 to TRBJ1-1, with 9 positions matching TRBD1. This CDR3 is 15 amino acids long. Germline lookup yields CDR1 LNHNV and CDR2 YYDKDF (reference sequence). CDR3 DNA sequence: TGTGCCACCAGCAGAGAAATCGGTTTCGGACAGGGGCTTCCGTTT. As protein: CATSREIGFGQGLPF.